A selection of T cell receptor beta chains follows, all from one sample in a study of cytomegalovirus exposure and HLA in healthy donors. Clones were read by immunoSEQ multiplex PCR, and TCRdb kept only the in-frame ones, dropping some. The sample shows under 120,000 clones, roughly 71% of them seen only once. Sequenced: PBMCs. These receptors came from a man in his forties in good health and CMV-seropositive. Both conserved end residues are part of each CDR3. A D gene is named only where the DNA matches it firmly. Clone sizes are given selectively: once, few, many, or a class where the clone is expanded.

clone size,CDR3 length,V gene,D gene,J gene,CDR3 DNA,CDR3 protein
NA,15,TRBV5-1,TRBD1,TRBJ1-2,TGCGCCAGCAGCCGGATAGAGACAGGGGGCTATGGCTACACCTTC,CASSRIETGGYGYTF
NA,17,TRBV5-6,NA,TRBJ2-7,TGTGCCAGCAGCTTGGAACGAGTCTGGCGGGACTCCTACGAGCAGTACTTC,CASSLERVWRDSYEQYF
NA,14,TRBV7-2,TRBD1,TRBJ2-5,TGTGCCAGCAGCTTACTTGGACAGGGCGAGACCCAGTACTTC,CASSLLGQGETQYF
NA,13,TRBV2,NA,TRBJ1-1,TGTGCCAGCAGTCCTCAGGAGAACACTGAAGCTTTCTTT,CASSPQENTEAFF
NA,15,TRBV7-3,TRBD1,TRBJ2-2,TGTGCCAGCAGCTTAAGGGGGCAGGGGGACGGGGAGCTGTTTTTT,CASSLRGQGDGELFF
NA,15,TRBV6-1,NA,TRBJ2-3,TGTGCCAGCAGGATTACTAGAACCCGCACAGATACGCAGTATTTT,CASRITRTRTDTQYF
NA,19,TRBV2,TRBD1,TRBJ1-4,TGTGCCAGCAGTGGTTCTTTACGTCAGGGGACAGGGATTAATGAAAAACTGTTTTTT,CASSGSLRQGTGINEKLFF
few,16,TRBV7-9,NA,TRBJ1-2,TGTGCCAGCAGCCCCCGGGGGATCCCAGCTAACTATGGCTACACCTTC,CASSPRGIPANYGYTF
NA,17,TRBV5-1,TRBD1,TRBJ1-2,TGCGCCAGCAGCTTCGGGGGCAGGGGGGACCCTAACTATGGCTACACCTTC,CASSFGGRGDPNYGYTF
NA,13,TRBV21-1,NA,TRBJ2-5,TGTGCCAGCACCAAGGACAGGGGAGAGACCCAGTACTTC,CASTKDRGETQYF
NA,13,TRBV30,TRBD2,TRBJ2-5,TGTGCCTGTTGGACTAGCGGGTTTGAGACCCAGTACTTC,CACWTSGFETQYF
NA,12,TRBV27,TRBD1,TRBJ2-7,TGTGCCACCGGGACAGGGTCCTACGAGCAGTACTTC,CATGTGSYEQYF